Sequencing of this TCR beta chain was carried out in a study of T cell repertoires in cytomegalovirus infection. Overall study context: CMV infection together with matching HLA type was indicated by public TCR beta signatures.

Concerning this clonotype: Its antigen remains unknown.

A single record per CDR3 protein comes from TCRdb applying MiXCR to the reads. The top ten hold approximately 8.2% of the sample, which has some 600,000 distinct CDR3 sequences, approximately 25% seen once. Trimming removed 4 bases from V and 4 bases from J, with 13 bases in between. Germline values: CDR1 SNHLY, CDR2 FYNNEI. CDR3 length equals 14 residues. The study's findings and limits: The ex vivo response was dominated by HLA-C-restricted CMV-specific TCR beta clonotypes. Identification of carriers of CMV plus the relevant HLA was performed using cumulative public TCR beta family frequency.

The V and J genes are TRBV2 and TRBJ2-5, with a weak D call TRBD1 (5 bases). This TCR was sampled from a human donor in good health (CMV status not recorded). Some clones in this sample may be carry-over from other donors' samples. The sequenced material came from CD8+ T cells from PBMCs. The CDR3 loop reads CASSGQGSRETQYF. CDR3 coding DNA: TGTGCCAGCAGTGGGCAGGGAAGCCGAGAGACCCAGTACTTC.